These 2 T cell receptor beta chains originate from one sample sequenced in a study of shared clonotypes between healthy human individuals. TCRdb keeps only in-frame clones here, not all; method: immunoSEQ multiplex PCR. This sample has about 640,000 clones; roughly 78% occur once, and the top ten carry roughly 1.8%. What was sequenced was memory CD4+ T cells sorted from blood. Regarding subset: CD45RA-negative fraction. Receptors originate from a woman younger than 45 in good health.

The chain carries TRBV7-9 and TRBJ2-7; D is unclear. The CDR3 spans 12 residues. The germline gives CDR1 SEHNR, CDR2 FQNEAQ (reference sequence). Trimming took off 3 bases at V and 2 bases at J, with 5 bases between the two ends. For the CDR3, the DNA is TGTGCCAGCAGCTTGGGGACCTACGAGCAGTACTTC. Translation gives CASSLGTYEQYF.

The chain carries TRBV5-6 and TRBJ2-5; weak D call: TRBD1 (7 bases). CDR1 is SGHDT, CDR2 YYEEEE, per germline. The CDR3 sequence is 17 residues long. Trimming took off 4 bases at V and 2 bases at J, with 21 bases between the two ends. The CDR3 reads CASSIENAGGRQETQYF. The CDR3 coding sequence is TGTGCCAGCAGCATCGAGAATGCAGGGGGGCGTCAAGAGACCCAGTACTTC.